This T cell receptor beta chain was obtained from a study of tissue T cells after allogeneic stem cell transplantation (dated by TCRdb to between 2021 and 2024). A note on the overall study: Using research autopsies of patients with and without GVHD, plus mouse models of GVHD, the study profiled TCR beta repertoires across many tissues. On the human side, the study was prospective and observational, with no blinding or randomization.

Compared with germline, V lacks 1 base and J lacks 7 bases; bases without a gene match: 1. The CDR3 holds 13 amino acids from the cysteine to the phenylalanine. The DNA covers only part of the CDR3, 36 bases in frame from base 1. The germline V gene gives CDR1 as SGHSA and CDR2 as FRNQAP. Findings and caveats that apply to the study as a whole: Within patients, how anatomically similar tissues were was a major factor shaping TCR repertoire composition, regardless of disease or transplant status. In both patients and mice, only a limited portion of the TCR repertoire detected in tissues was captured by blood and spleen T cells. Only a few T cell clones appeared in more than one patient, yet motif-based clustering showed tissue-specific repertoire signatures that were shared between patients. The patient cohort was small and varied clinically, and sampling depth was recognized as a limitation. Which tissue TCRs were alloreactive or antigen-specific was not determined in the study, and some clones might have been persisting host cells.

Regarding this clone: Its antigen remains undetermined. Gene labels and germline sequences for this entry follow the mouse. The read terminates 1 residue before the CDR3 end, so the remaining end is supplied by the germline J gene.

The method behind the library was the immunoSEQ multiplex PCR assay. TCRbeta CDR3 sequencing was performed at survey depth by Adaptive Biotechnologies, and CDR3 sequences, V/J genes, productive frequency and template counts were reported. Amplification of TCR beta CDR3 regions was performed from genomic DNA rather than from RNA. As for the original processing: Jensen-Shannon divergence was used to quantify pairwise repertoire overlap between tissues, with a value of 1 indicating complete divergence and a value of 0 indicating identical repertoires. Tissues were clustered by single-linkage agglomerative hierarchical clustering of pairwise JSD values and displayed as dendrograms. GLIPH2 was applied to all patient samples using simulation_depth 1000, kmer_min_depth 3, and cdr3_length_cutoff 8, and only groups with more than two unique CDR3s were retained. A standardized tissue-overlap score was generated by extrapolating Jaccard GLIPH-group overlap across patients to a standard repertoire size of 1000 clones. To look at how diversity was associated with clinical or experimental variables, linear mixed-effect models were used, with tissue treated as a fixed effect and individual treated as a random effect. This is the immuneACCESS table as TCRdb keeps it, with only in-frame sequences that have V and J called. A part of the clones is gone; compared with another copy, unresolved V genes explain less than half, and the rest is unexplained. That table is the source of V, J and clone size, and D and trimming were worked out from the DNA. The sample includes roughly 4,000 clones, with roughly 50% observed a single time. The top ten clones comprise roughly 6.7% of the sample.

According to the study, the label for this sample's time point signals: mouse harvest day 7 after allogeneic transplant. Mouse grafts consisting of 10^7 T-cell-depleted bone marrow cells combined with 10^6 splenic CD5+ T cells were administered by tail vein injection. To model GVHD in mice, a major MHC-mismatch B6 (H2b) into BALB/c (H2d) model was used, and tissues were profiled at day 7 or 14. Mouse tissues and retro-orbital blood were harvested on day 7 or 14 post-transplant using separate sterile tools per animal; livers were flushed beforehand. Before genomic DNA isolation with the DNeasy Blood & Tissue Kit, mouse tissues were minced using razor blades in buffered saline.

The sequence links TRBV16 to TRBJ2-4, and 8 junctional nucleotides match TRBD2. What was sequenced was gut tissue. This sequence was found in a female BALB/c mouse given C57BL/6 T cells with graft-versus-host disease after an allogeneic hematopoietic cell transplant. The sequenced CDR3 bases are TGTGCAAGCAGCTTAGTTGGGGGGGACACCTTGTAC. This codes for CASSLVGGDTLY. The whole CDR3 sequence is CASSLVGGDTLYF.